These 28 T cell receptor beta chains were all obtained from the same sample, sequenced in a study of early T cells in non-severe SARS-CoV-2 infection. Each CDR3 protein gets one entry after TCRdb re-called the 5' RACE reads with MiXCR. The sample yields about 90,000 distinct CDR3 sequences, 10% to 15% seen once. The sample in question was whole blood, obtained at baseline. The receptors stem from an adult who was a healthcare worker with PCR-confirmed SARS-CoV-2 infection or an uninfected control (not recorded which).

This clonotype has just a few counts. The chain employs TRBV5-5 and TRBJ2-6; perhaps D is TRBD1 or TRBD2 (5 bases each). Germline V lookup: CDR1 SGHKS, CDR2 YYEKEE (reference sequence). This CDR3 is built from 14 residues. V shed 3 bases and J shed 2 bases, with 6 bases lying between them. CDR3: CASSWGTGANVLTF. CDR3 sequence (DNA): TGTGCCAGCAGCTGGGGGACTGGGGCCAACGTCCTGACTTTC.

Only a few counts were recorded for this clonotype. J is TRBJ2-5 and V is TRBV9; possible D gene TRBD2, 6 bases. This CDR3 spans 15 amino acids. The ends were cut back, 5 bases at V and 5 bases at J, with 19 bases in the middle. Germline loops: CDR1 SGDLS, CDR2 YYNGEE. This CDR3 reads CASSVSSTRWETQYF. The CDR3, as DNA: TGTGCCAGCAGTGTATCCTCGACTAGATGGGAGACCCAGTACTTC. Combining the CDR3 with reference TRBV9 and TRBJ2-5 gives the whole variable domain DSGVTQTPKHLITATGQRVTLRCSPRSGDLSVYWYQQSLDQGLQFLIQYYNGEERAKGNILERFSAQQFPDLHSELNLSSLELGDSALYFCASSVSSTRWETQYFGPGTRLLVL.

J is TRBJ2-7 and V is TRBV4-2, with D perhaps TRBD1 or TRBD2 (6 bases each). The CDR3 covers 16 residues. Per germline, CDR1 LGHNA and CDR2 YNFKEQ. V shed 4 bases and J shed 7 bases, with 23 bases lying between them. The CDR3 coding sequence is TGTGCCAGCAGCCTCACCCCTGCCCGGGGGCAAGAGGAGCAGTACTTC. It specifies CASSLTPARGQEEQYF.

V usage is TRBV9 and J usage is TRBJ2-7; TRBD1 matches 8 bases. Trimming removed 0 bases from V and 4 bases from J; junction bases left unmatched: 3. Germline CDR1 is SGDLS and CDR2 is YYNGEE. The CDR3 loop spans 14 amino acids. In DNA form, the CDR3 reads TGTGCCAGCAGCGTAGGGCAGGGGGCTTACGAGCAGTACTTC. Translating it yields CASSVGQGAYEQYF.

V is TRBV9 and J is TRBJ1-4; perhaps TRBD1 as D (5 bases). This CDR3 comprises 17 residues. In germline, CDR1 is SGDLS, CDR2 YYNGEE. V dropped 0 bases and J dropped 0 bases, with 12 bases sitting between them. CDR3 sequence: CASSVGQGDTTNEKLFF. DNA for the CDR3: TGTGCCAGCAGCGTAGGGCAGGGTGATACAACTAATGAAAAACTGTTTTTT. The full variable domain, its missing parts supplied by reference TRBV9 and TRBJ1-4, is DSGVTQTPKHLITATGQRVTLRCSPRSGDLSVYWYQQSLDQGLQFLIQYYNGEERAKGNILERFSAQQFPDLHSELNLSSLELGDSALYFCASSVGQGDTTNEKLFFGSGTQLSVL.

The rearrangement links TRBV3-1 to TRBJ1-2; TRBD1 might be the D (5 bases). This CDR3 has 16 amino acids. Germline lookup yields CDR1 LGHDT and CDR2 YNNKEL (reference sequence). V dropped 0 bases and J dropped 3 bases, with 14 bases sitting between them. The DNA of the CDR3 is TGTGCCAGCAGCCAAGATTCTGAGGGGCAAGACTATGGCTACACCTTC. Its protein product is CASSQDSEGQDYGYTF.

The V and J genes are TRBV18 and TRBJ2-7; D may be TRBD1 (5 bases). V lost 3 bases to trimming and J lost 6 bases, with 12 bases between them. The CDR3 loop spans 13 amino acids. Germline CDR1 KGHSH, CDR2 LQKENI. The CDR3, as DNA: TGTGCCAGCTCACCCCCCGACAGTCGCGAGCAGTACTTC. Residues: CASSPPDSREQYF. Combining the CDR3 with reference TRBV18 and TRBJ2-7 gives the whole variable domain NAGVMQNPRHLVRRRGQEARLRCSPMKGHSHVYWYRQLPEEGLKFMVYLQKENIIDESGMPKERFSAEFPKEGPSILRIQQVVRGDSAAYFCASSPPDSREQYFGPGTRLTVT.

This clonotype was seen only a few times. The chain recombines TRBV2 with TRBJ2-5; D is uncertain. There are 13 residues in the CDR3. Trimming pared 7 bases from V and 2 bases from J, leaving 11 bases between. Germline loops: CDR1 SNHLY, CDR2 FYNNEI. The chain's CDR3 is CASKWPPQETQYF. The CDR3 nucleotides are TGTGCCAGCAAGTGGCCCCCTCAAGAGACCCAGTACTTC.

V gene TRBV5-4 combines with J gene TRBJ2-3; no definite D call. Germline V CDR1 and CDR2: SGHNT, YYREEE (reference sequence). With 4 bases removed from V and 2 bases from J, the gap between germline ends came to 17 bases. The CDR3 has 16 amino acids. CDR3 in amino acids: CASSPQTALTTDTQYF. The CDR3 region has the DNA TGTGCCAGCAGCCCGCAGACCGCCTTGACCACAGATACGCAGTATTTT.

Many counts were recorded for this clonotype. J is TRBJ2-1 and V is TRBV12-3 or TRBV12-4, with 8 bases that match TRBD2. CDR3 length: 14 amino acids. J was trimmed by 7 bases and V by 5 bases; bases with no gene match: 7. Here the CDR3 DNA reads TGTGCCAGCAGTCCCCGGGGGGGAATGAATGAGCAGTTCTTC. Its translation: CASSPRGGMNEQFF.

This clonotype was observed a few times. The chain joins TRBV6-2 or TRBV6-3 to TRBJ2-7; 9 positions agree with TRBD1. The germline gives CDR1 MNHEY, CDR2 SVGEGT. The CDR3 covers 15 residues. The J segment lost 6 bases and the V segment lost 0 bases, leaving 6 bases of the junction unmatched. CDR3 in amino acids: CASSYSRGQGVEQYF. The DNA of the CDR3 is TGTGCCAGCAGTTACTCGAGGGGACAGGGTGTCGAGCAGTACTTC.

V usage is TRBV3-1 and J usage is TRBJ2-2; TRBD2 matches 8 bases. This CDR3 has 15 residues. From germline, CDR1 is LGHDT and CDR2 YNNKEL (reference sequence). V was pared by 5 bases and J by 6 bases, with 8 bases of the junction left unmatched. The CDR3, as DNA: TGTGCCAGCAGCGAGCACGGGACTAGTCCCGGGGAGCTGTTTTTT. This gives the protein CASSEHGTSPGELFF.

This clonotype was found many times. V usage is TRBV2 and J usage is TRBJ2-2; TRBD1 might be the D (6 bases). Germline loops: CDR1 SNHLY, CDR2 FYNNEI. CDR3 length: 12 amino acids. Trimming pared 8 bases from V and 7 bases from J, leaving 11 bases between. Here the CDR3 DNA reads TGTGCCAGCGGACAGACAAACGGGGAGCTGTTTTTT. The encoded protein is CASGQTNGELFF.

This chain links TRBV29-1 with TRBJ2-1; D call uncertain. Trimming left V 6 bases short and J 15 bases short, with 15 bases between. Germline-derived CDR1 and CDR2 are SQVTM and ANQGSEA. This CDR3 region has 10 residues. DNA for the CDR3: TGCAGCGTCGACACAGATATAGGGTTCTTC. It codes for CSVDTDIGFF.

This clonotype was detected a few times. The chain combines TRBV9 with TRBJ1-6, with D unresolved. The CDR3 contains 15 residues. Germline V gene sequence: CDR1 SGDLS, CDR2 YYNGEE. Deletions cut 0 bases from V and 0 bases from J, with 4 bases between. The CDR3 loop is CASSVAGSYNSPLHF. CDR3 DNA: TGTGCCAGCAGCGTAGCGGGCTCCTATAATTCACCCCTCCACTTT.

This clonotype is a singleton in its sample. The CDR3 loop reads CASSPQVSGQGADTQYF. The CDR3 region has the DNA TGTGCCAGCAGCCCCCAAGTCTCCGGACAGGGGGCCGATACGCAGTATTTT. The chain uses TRBV7-8 and TRBJ2-3; 11 nucleotides align to TRBD1. Germline assignment: CDR1 SGHVS and CDR2 FQNEAQ. With V trimmed by 5 bases and J by 6 bases, 13 bases remained unmatched. CDR3 length: 17 amino acids.

Only a few counts were recorded for this clonotype. This chain connects TRBV19 to TRBJ2-2, with D hard to call. This CDR3 contains 15 residues. Germline V gives CDR1 LNHDA, CDR2 SQIVND (reference sequence). V was cut by 4 bases and J by 6 bases, with 15 bases left in between. CDR3 loop: CASSRDTGSAGELFF. The DNA for the CDR3 is TGTGCCAGTAGTAGGGATACCGGGTCGGCCGGGGAGCTGTTTTTT.

This clonotype was seen ten or more times. The gene calls are TRBV5-5 and TRBJ2-1; possibly TRBD2 for D (6 bases). Germline CDR1 reads SGHKS; CDR2 reads YYEKEE (reference sequence). The V end lost 4 bases, the J end lost 8 bases, and 25 bases lay between the germline ends. This CDR3 contains 17 residues. CDR3 sequence (DNA): TGTGCCAGCAGCCCGGGACTCCGCTGGCCCCCCGGGCATGAGCAGTTCTTC. Residues: CASSPGLRWPPGHEQFF.

The sample holds many counts of this clonotype. V and J are TRBV12-2 and TRBJ1-2; the table's D call TRBD1 went unverified against the DNA. TRBV12-2 is assigned pseudogene status. This CDR3 is 16 amino acids long. Here the CDR3 DNA reads TGTGCAAGTCGCCCCTGGAGGGGACAGGCCAACTATGGCTACACCTTC. This sequence encodes CASRPWRGQANYGYTF.

For this clonotype: This could be a read error, since a much larger clone is one nucleotide away. J is TRBJ2-3 and V is TRBV7-6, with TRBD1 matching 8 bases. Germline values: CDR1 SGHVS, CDR2 FNYEAQ. This CDR3 region has 15 residues. The V gene end was trimmed by 5 bases and the J gene end by 5 bases; junction bases not matched to a gene: 9. DNA for the CDR3: TGTGCCAGCAGCCCCGTCCCAACAGGGGGAGATACGCAGTATTTT. This encodes CASSPVPTGGDTQYF.

The rearrangement links TRBV18 to TRBJ2-2; no clear D gene. Germline assignment: CDR1 KGHSH and CDR2 LQKENI. This CDR3 has 16 residues. V was trimmed by 4 bases and J by 3 bases, leaving 15 bases between them. CDR3 sequence (DNA): TGTGCCAGCTCACGGTGGGTGGAAGTGGACACCGGGGAGCTGTTTTTT. Its translation: CASSRWVEVDTGELFF.

This clonotype was counted between two and nine times. V and J are TRBV7-3 and TRBJ1-6; maybe TRBD1 (5 bases). The CDR3 consists of 16 residues. V gave up 5 bases and J gave up 10 bases, with 21 bases separating them. Germline V gene data show CDR1 as SGHTA and CDR2 as FQGTGA. The chain's CDR3 is CASSVGPVGVGSPLHF. CDR3 bases: TGTGCCAGCAGCGTAGGCCCGGTGGGGGTTGGATCACCCCTCCACTTT. Supplemented by reference TRBV7-3 and TRBJ1-6, the full variable domain reads GAGVSQTPSNKVTEKGKYVELRCDPISGHTALYWYRQSLGQGPEFLIYFQGTGAADDSGLPNDRFFAVRPEGSVSTLKIQRTERGDSAVYLCASSVGPVGVGSPLHFGNGTRLTVT.

This clonotype has just a few counts. This chain connects TRBV20-1 to TRBJ2-7; possibly TRBD1 for D (6 bases). V was pared by 0 bases and J by 3 bases, with 12 bases between. The CDR3 has 14 residues. From germline, CDR1 is DFQATT and CDR2 SNEGSKA (reference sequence). In nucleotides, the CDR3 is TGCAGTGCTAGAGAACAGGGAGTATTCTACGAGCAGTACTTC. Its protein product is CSAREQGVFYEQYF.

In its sample, this clonotype was seen many times. The V gene is TRBV28, the J gene TRBJ1-2, with 7 bases lining up with TRBD1. Germline CDR1 and CDR2: MDHEN and SYDVKM. V trimming: 7 bases; J trimming: 4 bases; junction bases outside the gene matches: 15. The CDR3 length is 16 residues. The CDR3 region is CASTLSHPGQLYGYTF. CDR3 DNA sequence: TGTGCCAGCACCTTAAGTCATCCGGGACAGCTCTATGGCTACACCTTC.

The CDR3 sequence is CASPNRARETQYF. The CDR3 region has the DNA TGTGCCAGTCCTAACAGGGCCAGAGAGACCCAGTACTTC. This chain uses TRBV19 with TRBJ2-5; possibly TRBD1 for D (6 bases). Per the germline V gene, CDR1 is LNHDA and CDR2 is SQIVND (reference sequence). The CDR3 covers 13 residues. The germline V and J ends were trimmed by 8 bases and 4 bases, with 14 bases remaining between them.

This clonotype occurred a few times. V gene TRBV11-3 combines with J gene TRBJ2-1; D possibly corresponds to TRBD1 (6 bases). Germline V CDR1 and CDR2: SGHNT, YENEEA. V lost 0 bases, J lost 3 bases, and 6 bases lay in between. CDR3 length: 14 amino acids. In DNA form, the CDR3 reads TGTGCCAGCAGCTTAGAGGACAGCTACAATGAGCAGTTCTTC. It encodes CASSLEDSYNEQFF.

J is TRBJ1-4 and V is TRBV7-9; the match to TRBD1 covers 7 bases. This CDR3 comprises 15 residues. The germline V gene has CDR1 SEHNR and CDR2 FQNEAQ (reference sequence). J gave up 6 bases and V 4 bases, and 8 bases lay outside the gene matches. The CDR3 protein is CASSSLTGQYEKLFF. For the CDR3, the DNA is TGTGCCAGCAGCTCCTTGACGGGACAGTATGAAAAACTGTTTTTT.

This clonotype was counted a few times. V is TRBV6-5 and J is TRBJ1-1; D is ambiguous. This CDR3 comprises 17 residues. CDR1 is MNHEY, CDR2 SVGAGI, per germline. V was clipped by 6 bases and J by 2 bases, with 22 bases between them. CDR3 sequence reads: CASSKGRSPRVNTEAFF. The CDR3 DNA is TGTGCCAGCAGCAAAGGACGCTCCCCGCGGGTAAACACTGAAGCTTTCTTT.